The next 22 T cell receptor beta chains were all read from a single sample in a study of T cells after yellow fever vaccination. Each CDR3 protein is one row after TCRdb ran MiXCR on the 5' RACE reads. Here the sample spans under 15,000 distinct CDR3 sequences, 7.3% being singletons. The sequences come from PBMCs, either bulk or a sorted T-cell subset (CD4+, CD8+, memory, or dextramer-sorted; not recorded which), collected on the day of the yellow fever booster vaccination. These receptors were collected from a man aged 18-30 years who received the YFV17D yellow fever vaccine.

There are many counts of this clonotype. The J gene is TRBJ2-7, the V gene TRBV18; D not resolved. The CDR3 is 12 amino acids. The V end lost 1 base, the J end lost 0 bases, and 1 base lay between the germline ends. Germline CDR1 KGHSH, CDR2 LQKENI. As DNA, the CDR3 is TGTGCCAGCTCACCACACTCCTACGAGCAGTACGTC. This translates into CASSPHSYEQYV.

In this sample, this clonotype is medium-sized (0.01 to 0.1%). The chain recombines TRBV20-1 with TRBJ1-2; weak D call: TRBD1 (5 bases). CDR1 DFQATT and CDR2 SNEGSKA come from the germline V gene (reference sequence). V lost 5 bases and J lost 5, with 12 bases in between. The CDR3 length is 12 residues. CDR3 region: CSAGDSPYGYTF. CDR3 DNA sequence: TGCAGTGCTGGCGACAGCCCTTATGGCTACACCTTC.

This clonotype occurred many times. CDR3 sequence reads: CASSLDSYNEQFF. CDR3 nucleotides: TGTGCCAGCAGCTTGGACAGCTACAATGAGCAGTTCTTC. This chain links TRBV7-8 with TRBJ2-1, with D possibly being TRBD1 (6 bases). This CDR3 region has 13 residues. V gave up 3 bases and J gave up 3 bases, with 6 bases separating them. The V gene's germline CDR1 is SGHVS and CDR2 FQNEAQ.

This clonotype was picked up many times. The junction shows a germline mismatch at one end, possibly a read error. The chain joins TRBV11-2 to TRBJ2-6; D is possibly TRBD1 (5 bases). The length of the CDR3 is 15 residues. Germline CDR1 reads SGHAT; CDR2 reads FQNNGV. Here the CDR3 DNA reads TGTACCAGCAGCTCCCAGGGTAGCGGGGCCAACGTCCTGACTTTC. This encodes CTSSSQGSGANVLTF.

This clonotype qualifies as medium-sized. The chain has TRBV5-6 and TRBJ2-7; D gene ambiguous. CDR3 length: 12 amino acids. Germline CDR1 is SGHDT and CDR2 is YYEEEE. Trimming took off 4 bases at V and 6 bases at J, with 11 bases between the two ends. CDR3 protein: CASSPSTVEQYF. The CDR3 DNA is TGTGCCAGCAGCCCCAGCACGGTCGAGCAGTACTTC. The whole variable domain, remainder taken from reference TRBV5-6 and TRBJ2-7, is DAGVTQSPTHLIKTRGQQVTLRCSPKSGHDTVSWYQQALGQGPQFIFQYYEEEERQRGNFPDRFSGHQFPNYSSELNVNALLLGDSALYLCASSPSTVEQYFGPGTRLTVT.

The sample holds many counts of this clonotype. The chain is built from TRBV5-1 and TRBJ2-3; D is unclear. The germline V gene has CDR1 SGHRS and CDR2 YFSETQ. The CDR3 is 14 residues long. The germline V and J ends were trimmed by 1 base and 0 bases, with 6 bases remaining between them. CDR3: CASSLSSSTDTQYF. The CDR3 DNA is TGCGCCAGCAGCTTGTCTTCTAGCACAGATACGCAGTATTTT.

Details on this clonotype: No conserved phenylalanine or tryptophan ends this CDR3, so it is likely a read error. The CDR3 loop reads CACSLAATSGGLETQYL. CDR3 nucleotides: TGTGCCTGCAGCTTAGCAGCCACTAGCGGGGGACTAGAGACCCAGTACTTG. V and J are TRBV7-2 and TRBJ2-5, with 11 bases fitting TRBD2. This CDR3 region has 17 residues. Germline V CDR1 and CDR2: SGHTA, FQGNSA.

Ten or more counts support this clonotype. The chain is built from TRBV3-1 and TRBJ1-1, with D unresolved. V was pared by 2 bases and J by 5 bases, with 9 bases between. Looked up from germline, CDR1 is LGHDT and CDR2 is YNNKEL (reference sequence). The CDR3 is 13 residues long. CDR3 bases: TGTGCCAGCAGCCAAAGTACTGGGACTGAAGCTTTCTTT. This gives the protein CASSQSTGTEAFF.

This clonotype showed up many times. This sequence joins TRBV6-2 or TRBV6-3 and TRBJ2-5; TRBD2 might be the D (5 bases). Germline CDR1 is MNHEY and CDR2 is SVGEGT. Trimming cost V 7 bases and J 5 bases, with 17 bases left between them. This CDR3 region has 14 residues. The CDR3 protein is CASNRHGRGETQYF. The CDR3 DNA reads TGTGCCAGCAACCGACACGGCCGAGGGGAGACCCAGTACTTC.

This clonotype was seen at least ten times. V is TRBV7-9 and J is TRBJ2-7; possibly TRBD1 for D (6 bases). Trimming stripped 1 base from V and 6 bases from J, with 10 bases between. Germline CDR1 and CDR2: SEHNR and FQNEAQ (reference sequence). The CDR3 has 13 residues. CDR3: CASSLDTGTEQYF. CDR3 in DNA: TGTGCCAGCAGCTTAGATACAGGGACCGAGCAGTACTTC.

This clonotype rates as medium-sized. The J gene is TRBJ2-6, the V gene TRBV12-3 or TRBV12-4; D is possibly TRBD2 (7 bases). The V end was cut by 6 bases, the J end by 0 bases, with 18 bases between. The CDR3 is 18 amino acids. The CDR3 reads CASRPRWGGASGANVLTF. The CDR3 DNA reads TGTGCCAGCAGGCCGAGGTGGGGGGGGGCCTCTGGGGCCAACGTCCTGACTTTC.

This clonotype showed up many times. CDR3 in amino acids: CASSLLAGEETQYF. The CDR3, as DNA: TGTGCCAGCAGTTTATTAGCGGGTGAAGAGACCCAGTACTTC. The chain links TRBV12-3 or TRBV12-4 to TRBJ2-5; 7 bases map to TRBD2. This CDR3 is built from 14 residues. V shed 2 bases and J 3 bases; nucleotides not matched to a gene: 3.

This sequence joins TRBV18 and TRBJ2-5; no clear D. The CDR3 contains 13 residues. V lost 0 bases and J lost 10, with 12 bases in between. Looked up from germline, CDR1 is KGHSH and CDR2 is LQKENI. The CDR3 nucleotides read TGTGCCAGCTCACCACCGGGTAAACAAGGCCAGTACTTC. This gives the protein CASSPPGKQGQYF.

This clonotype was seen at least ten times. J is TRBJ2-2 and V is TRBV15; TRBD2 matches at 15 bases. From germline, CDR1 is LNHNV and CDR2 YYDKDF (reference sequence). J lost 1 base, V lost 5 bases, and 8 bases had no gene match. The CDR3 spans 19 residues. The CDR3 nucleotides are TGTGCCACCAGCTCCCTGGGGACTAGCGGGGGGAAGAACACCGGGGAGCTGTTTTTT. Amino acids: CATSSLGTSGGKNTGELFF.

This clonotype came up many times. The J gene is TRBJ2-3, the V gene TRBV18; the D gene is possibly TRBD2 (7 bases). This CDR3 region has 14 residues. V was shortened by 10 bases and J by 4 bases, with 18 bases between the two germline ends. CDR1 and CDR2 (germline): KGHSH, LQKENI. Written as DNA, the CDR3 is TGTGCCACAAACAGGGCTAGCGGCGCAGATACGCAGTATTTT. It yields the protein CATNRASGADTQYF.

This clonotype occurred many times. The CDR3 here is CASSAIGNLNTEAFF. Here the CDR3 DNA reads TGTGCCAGCAGTGCGATAGGGAATTTGAACACTGAAGCTTTCTTT. The chain uses TRBV28 and TRBJ1-1; D unresolved. In germline, CDR1 is MDHEN, CDR2 SYDVKM. Between the trimmed V and J ends, which lost 5 bases and 0 bases, there was a span of 13 bases. The length of the CDR3 is 15 residues.

Many counts were recorded for this clonotype. This sequence joins TRBV11-3 and TRBJ1-1, with a tentative D call TRBD1 (6 bases). This CDR3 has 12 amino acids. Germline CDR1 SGHNT, CDR2 YENEEA. Trimming pared 6 bases from V and 11 bases from J, leaving 16 bases between. For the CDR3, the DNA is TGTGCCAGCAGTCGGGACATTAGGCGGGCTTTCTTT. Encoded protein: CASSRDIRRAFF.

This clonotype is deemed medium-sized. The chain employs TRBV18 and TRBJ2-1; TRBD2 aligns across 7 bases. CDR3 length: 12 amino acids. CDR1 is KGHSH, CDR2 LQKENI, per germline. The junction had 4 bases not matched to a gene; V was cut back by 3 bases and J by 11 bases. The CDR3 region is CASSPQGGQQFF. In DNA, the CDR3 is TGTGCCAGCTCACCGCAGGGAGGGCAGCAGTTCTTC.

In its sample, this clonotype was seen many times. V is TRBV15 and J is TRBJ2-7; tentatively, D is TRBD1 (6 bases). Germline lookup yields CDR1 LNHNV and CDR2 YYDKDF (reference sequence). Between the trimmed V and J ends, which lost 0 bases and 9 bases, there was a span of 9 bases. This CDR3 is built from 12 residues. The CDR3 loop reads CATSRDAGVQYV. CDR3 sequence (DNA): TGTGCCACCAGCAGAGATGCAGGGGTGCAGTACGTC.

This clonotype has ten or more counts. The chain couples TRBV5-8 to TRBJ1-1; 8 bases match TRBD1. Germline V gene lookup returns CDR1 SGHTS and CDR2 YDEGEE. Trimming at V came to 2 bases and at J to 10 bases, leaving 7 bases not matched to a gene. The CDR3 runs 13 residues. The DNA for the CDR3 is TGTGCCAGCAGCTTTACAGGGGGATTAGGAGCTTTCTTT. Translating gives CASSFTGGLGAFF.

This clonotype appeared many times. V usage is TRBV6-4 and J usage is TRBJ2-1, with a tentative D call TRBD2 (6 bases). Per the germline V gene, CDR1 is MRHNA and CDR2 is SNTAGT. V was cut by 5 bases and J by 2 bases, with 16 bases left in between. The CDR3 is 16 residues long. CDR3: CASSRAGTSTYNEQFF. Here the CDR3 DNA reads TGTGCCAGCAGTCGGGCCGGGACTTCCACCTACAATGAGCAGTTCTTC.

In its sample, this clonotype ranks as medium-sized (0.01 to 0.1%). The chain uses TRBV12-3 or TRBV12-4 and TRBJ1-2; 9 bases line up with TRBD1. CDR3 length: 14 amino acids. Germline trimming cut 6 bases from V and 7 bases from J; bases unmatched to any gene: 9. The chain's CDR3 is CASSLRTGDGGYTF. CDR3 in DNA: TGTGCCAGCAGCCTAAGGACAGGGGACGGTGGCTACACCTTC.